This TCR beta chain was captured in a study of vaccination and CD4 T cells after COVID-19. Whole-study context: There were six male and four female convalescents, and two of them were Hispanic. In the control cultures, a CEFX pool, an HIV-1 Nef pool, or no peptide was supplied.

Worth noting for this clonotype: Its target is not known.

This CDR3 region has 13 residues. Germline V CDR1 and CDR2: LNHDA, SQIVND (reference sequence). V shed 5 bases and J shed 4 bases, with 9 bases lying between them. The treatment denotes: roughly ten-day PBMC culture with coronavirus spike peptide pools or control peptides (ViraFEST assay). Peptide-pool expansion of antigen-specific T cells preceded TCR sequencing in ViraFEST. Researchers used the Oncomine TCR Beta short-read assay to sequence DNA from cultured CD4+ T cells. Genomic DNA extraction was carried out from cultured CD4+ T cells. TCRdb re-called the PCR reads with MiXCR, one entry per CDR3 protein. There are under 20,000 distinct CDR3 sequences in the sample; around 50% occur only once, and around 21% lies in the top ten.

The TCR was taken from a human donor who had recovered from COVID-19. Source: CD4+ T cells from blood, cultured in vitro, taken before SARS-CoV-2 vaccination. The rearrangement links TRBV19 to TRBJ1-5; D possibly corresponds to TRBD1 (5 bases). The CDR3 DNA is TGTGCCAGTAGTGCCCGGACAAATCAGCCCCAGCATTTT. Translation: CASSARTNQPQHF.